The 21 T cell receptor beta chains listed next were all sequenced from one sample in a study of blood T cell repertoires in COVID-19. The protocol was immunoSEQ multiplex PCR, while the TCRdb copy is restricted to in-frame clones and leaves out a portion. The sample shows roughly 180,000 clones, approximately 80% of them seen only once. The source material was PBMCs or T cells enriched from blood (not recorded which). The receptors were sampled from a man aged 45-65 years who had recovered from COVID-19.

The V gene is TRBV28, the J gene TRBJ2-7; 13 bases map to TRBD2. The germline V gene has CDR1 MDHEN and CDR2 SYDVKM. With V trimmed by 5 bases and J by 1 base, 2 bases remained unmatched. There are 15 residues in the CDR3. The CDR3 DNA follows: TGTGCCAGCAGTGCGGGACTAGCGGGGTCCTACGAGCAGTACTTC. Its translation is CASSAGLAGSYEQYF.

This chain links TRBV10-3 with TRBJ2-3; tentatively, D is TRBD2 (5 bases). The V and J ends lost 7 bases and 2 bases respectively, with 13 bases between them. The germline CDR1 and CDR2 sequences are ENHRY and SYGVKD. The CDR3 totals 14 residues. The CDR3 DNA follows: TGTGCCATCACGAGGGAGATCCCCACAGATACGCAGTATTTT. This codes for CAITREIPTDTQYF.

J is TRBJ2-7 and V is TRBV6-1; 9 positions agree with TRBD1. Losses at the gene ends were 3 bases for V and 1 base for J; bases not matched to a gene: 13. The CDR3 contains 18 residues. CDR1 is MNHNS and CDR2 is SASEGT in the germline V gene. The CDR3 sequence is CASSERIPGTGKSYEQYF. The DNA of the CDR3 is TGTGCCAGCAGTGAGAGAATACCCGGGACAGGGAAATCCTACGAGCAGTACTTC.

The chain employs TRBV30 and TRBJ1-2; 7 bases line up with TRBD1. There are 14 residues in the CDR3. Germline CDR1 and CDR2: GTSNPN and SVGIG (reference sequence). Trimming removed 2 bases from V and 3 bases from J; junction bases left unmatched: 6. This CDR3 is CAWSTRQGHYGYTF. The DNA for the CDR3 is TGTGCCTGGAGTACGCGACAGGGTCACTATGGCTACACCTTC.

The chain joins TRBV5-1 to TRBJ1-6; D is possibly TRBD1 (6 bases). The germline gives CDR1 SGHRS, CDR2 YFSETQ. With 2 bases removed from V and 7 bases from J, the gap between germline ends came to 16 bases. The length of the CDR3 is 16 residues. CDR3 sequence reads: CASSFRTGLSNSPLHF. CDR3 sequence (DNA): TGCGCCAGCAGCTTCAGAACAGGGCTATCGAATTCACCCCTCCACTTT.

J is TRBJ2-7 and V is TRBV27; tentative D call: TRBD2 (5 bases). From germline, CDR1 is MNHEY and CDR2 SMNVEV (reference sequence). This CDR3 has 15 residues. The V gene lost 1 base and the J gene lost 3 bases, with 13 bases spanning the gap. DNA of the CDR3: TGTGCCAGCAGTTTATATCGGGGAGTGGGCTACGAGCAGTACTTC. This encodes CASSLYRGVGYEQYF.

This clone was seen more than once but under ten times. The chain has TRBV18 and TRBJ2-3, with 8 bases identical to TRBD2. The germline CDR1 and CDR2 sequences are KGHSH and LQKENI. Losses at the gene ends were 4 bases for V and 1 base for J; bases not matched to a gene: 7. This CDR3 has 16 residues. CDR3 protein: CASSREIGRGTDTQYF. CDR3 in DNA: TGTGCCAGCTCACGAGAGATCGGGAGGGGCACAGATACGCAGTATTTT. Variable domain in full (rest from reference TRBV18 and TRBJ2-3): NAGVMQNPRHLVRRRGQEARLRCSPMKGHSHVYWYRQLPEEGLKFMVYLQKENIIDESGMPKERFSAEFPKEGPSILRIQQVVRGDSAAYFCASSREIGRGTDTQYFGPGTRLTVL.

This chain links TRBV30 with TRBJ1-4, with 8 nucleotides matching TRBD1. The CDR3 runs 14 residues. The germline CDR1 and CDR2 sequences are GTSNPN and SVGIG (reference sequence). Trimming removed 1 base from V and 7 bases from J; junction bases left unmatched: 5. The CDR3: CAWSARGLGEKLFF. The CDR3 DNA is TGTGCCTGGAGTGCCAGGGGGCTCGGTGAAAAACTGTTTTTT. Based on the CDR3 plus reference TRBV30 and TRBJ1-4, the full variable domain is SQTIHQWPATLVQPVGSPLSLECTVEGTSNPNLYWYRQAAGRGLQLLFYSVGIGQISSEVPQNLSASRPQDRQFILSSKKLLLSDSGFYLCAWSARGLGEKLFFGSGTQLSVL.

V is TRBV2 and J is TRBJ2-7; D unclear. From germline, CDR1 is SNHLY and CDR2 FYNNEI. This CDR3 is 13 amino acids long. V lost 4 bases and J 5 bases, leaving 12 bases between the germline ends. The CDR3 DNA follows: TGTGCCAGCAGTGGAACACGAAAAAACGAGCAGTACTTC. It encodes CASSGTRKNEQYF.

The CDR3 sequence is CASSYGHNNEQFF. CDR3 nucleotide sequence: TGTGCCAGCAGTTACGGGCACAACAATGAGCAGTTCTTC. V usage is TRBV6-5 and J usage is TRBJ2-1; D unresolved. This CDR3 is 13 amino acids long. Germline V gene lookup returns CDR1 MNHEY and CDR2 SVGAGI. V dropped 2 bases and J dropped 5 bases, with 7 bases sitting between them.

The genes are TRBV12-3 or TRBV12-4 and TRBJ2-3; no clear D. The ends were cut back, 6 bases at V and 0 bases at J, with 4 bases in the middle. The CDR3 is made up of 12 amino acids. The CDR3 region has the DNA TGTGCCAGCAGCACTAGCACAGATACGCAGTATTTT. This codes for CASSTSTDTQYF.

This clone was seen a single time. CDR3 nucleotide sequence: TGTGCCAGCAGCCTCCCCGGGACACACTACGAGCAGTACTTC. Translating it yields CASSLPGTHYEQYF. This chain links TRBV7-9 with TRBJ2-7; TRBD1 is a possible D gene (6 bases). Germline V gene data show CDR1 as SEHNR and CDR2 as FQNEAQ (reference sequence). V lost 5 bases and J lost 3, with 14 bases in between. The CDR3 is made up of 14 amino acids.

The rearrangement joins TRBV3-1 (or the pseudogene TRBV3-2) to TRBJ1-3, with D maybe TRBD1 (6 bases). The ends were cut back, 4 bases at V and 6 bases at J, with 16 bases in the middle. Germline V gene sequence: CDR1 LGHDT, CDR2 YNNKEL (reference sequence). This CDR3 has 15 amino acids. CDR3 coding DNA: TGTGCCAGCAGCCCCGGGACAAGGACCTCAAACACCATATATTTT. It codes for CASSPGTRTSNTIYF.

CDR3 sequence: CASSDLRDRGLSAEGYTF. Here the CDR3 DNA reads TGTGCCAGCAGTGACCTTCGGGACAGGGGACTATCAGCGGAAGGCTACACCTTC. This chain connects TRBV6-1 to TRBJ1-2; TRBD1 agrees at 10 bases. The CDR3 sequence is 18 residues long. The junction had 18 bases not matched to a gene; V was cut back by 3 bases and J by 8 bases. The V gene's germline CDR1 is MNHNS and CDR2 SASEGT.

The J gene is TRBJ2-1, the V gene TRBV28; 9 bases are shared with TRBD1. Germline V gene sequence: CDR1 MDHEN, CDR2 SYDVKM. The CDR3 contains 15 residues. Trimming at V came to 3 bases and at J to 7 bases, leaving 7 bases not matched to a gene. The CDR3: CASSLRDRAGNEQFF. The CDR3 nucleotides are TGTGCCAGCAGTTTGAGGGACAGGGCGGGGAATGAGCAGTTCTTC.

This chain links TRBV11-2 with TRBJ2-7, with D hard to call. CDR3 length: 13 amino acids. V was pared by 3 bases and J by 9 bases, with 15 bases between. Germline CDR1 is SGHAT and CDR2 is FQNNGV. CDR3 amino acids: CASSFSQLSGQYF. CDR3 bases: TGTGCCAGCAGCTTTAGTCAATTGTCTGGGCAGTACTTC.

The V call is TRBV19, the J call TRBJ2-1; no definite D call. Germline V gene data show CDR1 as LNHDA and CDR2 as SQIVND (reference sequence). This CDR3 comprises 15 residues. V lost 3 bases to trimming and J lost 3 bases, with 12 bases between them. The CDR3 nucleotides read TGTGCCAGTAGTATTCTGAGCCAGGTCTACAATGAGCAGTTCTTC. Protein product: CASSILSQVYNEQFF.

The chain joins TRBV18 to TRBJ1-1, with a possible D match to TRBD1 (5 bases). The V end lost 3 bases, the J end lost 4 bases, and 18 bases lay between the germline ends. Germline assignment: CDR1 KGHSH and CDR2 LQKENI. The CDR3 consists of 16 residues. CDR3: CASSPSWDLMGTEAFF. DNA of the CDR3: TGTGCCAGCTCACCCTCTTGGGACTTGATGGGCACTGAAGCTTTCTTT.

V usage is TRBV3-1 (or the pseudogene TRBV3-2) and J usage is TRBJ1-2, with 7 bases lining up with TRBD1. From germline, CDR1 is LGHDT and CDR2 YNNKEL (reference sequence). The CDR3 spans 13 residues. Germline trimming cut 7 bases from V and 5 bases from J; bases unmatched to any gene: 7. CDR3 in amino acids: CASTDREKYGYTF. DNA for the CDR3: TGTGCCAGCACCGACAGGGAGAAGTATGGCTACACCTTC.

This sequence joins TRBV6-6 and TRBJ2-7, with TRBD1 matching 8 bases. The CDR3 is 17 residues long. Germline values: CDR1 MNHNY, CDR2 SVGAGI (reference sequence). V shed 5 bases, J shed 0 bases, and the junction held 12 bases outside the gene matches. CDR3 region: CASSPPTRDRSSYEQYF. CDR3 DNA: TGTGCCAGCAGTCCCCCGACCAGGGACAGGAGCTCCTACGAGCAGTACTTC.

The genes are TRBV6-5 and TRBJ1-3, with 7 bases aligning to TRBD1. This CDR3 spans 15 amino acids. The J segment lost 1 base and the V segment lost 5 bases, leaving 5 bases of the junction unmatched. Germline V gives CDR1 MNHEY, CDR2 SVGAGI. CDR3 nucleotide sequence: TGTGCCAGCAGTCACAACAGGGGATCTGGAAACACCATATATTTT. Its translation: CASSHNRGSGNTIYF.